The T cell receptor (beta chain) under discussion was sequenced for a study of blood T cell repertoires in COVID-19. Germline CDR1 is SGHTA and CDR2 is FQGNSA. This CDR3 is built from 13 residues. Trimming took off 5 bases at V and 4 bases at J, with 12 bases between the two ends. Here immunoSEQ multiplex PCR was the method, and the copy in TCRdb shows in-frame clones only, minus some. Of around 190,000 clones detected, roughly 84% appear once; the ten largest clones hold about 12%. Sequencing used peripheral blood. This clonotype was obtained from a human donor in a cohort sampled during active COVID-19. The chain combines TRBV7-2 with TRBJ2-7, with D possibly matching TRBD1 (5 bases). This CDR3 is CASSLRVPYEQYF. In nucleotides, the CDR3 is TGTGCCAGCAGCCTCAGGGTCCCATACGAGCAGTACTTC.